These T cell receptor beta chains were read from a single sample in a study of shared clonotypes between healthy human individuals. Only in-frame clones appear in the TCRdb table, and some are missing; sequencing was by immunoSEQ multiplex PCR. Counted here are fewer than 850,000 clones, roughly 78% occurring once; the ten biggest clones make up 1.8%. The material sequenced was memory CD4+ T cells sorted from blood. Every receptor here comes from a woman between 25 and 40 years old in good health. CDR3s include the opening cysteine and the closing phenylalanine or tryptophan. A D gene is named only where the DNA matches it firmly. A clone size is listed for some rows: how often the clone was seen (once, few, many), or a class if it is expanded.

V gene	J gene	clone size	D gene	CDR3 protein	CDR3 DNA
TRBV6-6	TRBJ1-2	NA	NA	CASSPDSGRDYGYTF	TGTGCCAGCAGTCCCGACTCCGGACGGGACTATGGCTACACCTTC
TRBV7-2	TRBJ1-3	NA	NA	CASSLRTPGRSSGNTIYF	TGTGCCAGCAGCCTGCGGACCCCGGGCAGATCCTCTGGAAACACCATATATTTT
TRBV4-1	TRBJ2-7	NA	NA	CASSQGHHSSYEQYF	TGCGCCAGCAGCCAGGGACACCATAGCTCCTACGAGCAGTACTTC
TRBV11-2	TRBJ1-1	NA	TRBD1	CASSLDRGGEAFF	TGTGCCAGCAGCTTGGACAGGGGGGGTGAAGCTTTCTTT
TRBV6-1	TRBJ2-3	NA	NA	CASSGRDTQYF	TGTGCCAGCAGTGGGAGAGATACGCAGTATTTT
TRBV5-6	TRBJ2-1	NA	NA	CASSFLGSVSYNEQFF	TGTGCCAGCAGCTTTCTCGGCAGCGTGTCCTACAATGAGCAGTTCTTC
TRBV11-3	TRBJ1-1	NA	NA	CASSATGITEAFF	TGTGCCAGCAGCGCCACAGGGATCACTGAAGCTTTCTTT
TRBV6-5	TRBJ2-5	NA	NA	CASSYDGRQETQYF	TGTGCCAGCAGTTACGACGGAAGACAAGAGACCCAGTACTTC
TRBV7-8	TRBJ2-5	few	NA	CASSLGQETQYF	TGTGCCAGCAGCTTGGGACAAGAGACCCAGTACTTC
TRBV4-1	TRBJ2-7	NA	NA	CASSQGPGLTYEQYF	TGCGCCAGCAGCCAAGGTCCAGGGCTGACCTACGAGCAGTACTTC
TRBV4-1	TRBJ1-1	NA	NA	CASGSPVVGTEAFF	TGCGCCAGCGGGTCCCCTGTCGTGGGCACTGAAGCTTTCTTT
TRBV28	TRBJ2-7	NA	NA	CASSNLIGGRNFEQYF	TGTGCCAGCAGCAACTTGATCGGGGGGCGCAATTTCGAGCAGTACTTC
TRBV19	TRBJ2-1	NA	TRBD2	CARGLAGGGNEQFF	TGTGCCAGAGGACTAGCGGGAGGGGGCAATGAGCAGTTCTTC
TRBV2	TRBJ2-3	NA	NA	CASRGSRTDTQYF	TGTGCCAGCAGGGGGAGCCGCACAGATACGCAGTATTTT
TRBV7-9	TRBJ1-1	NA	NA	CASSPSSTEAFF	TGTGCCAGCAGCCCATCCAGCACTGAAGCTTTCTTT
TRBV2	TRBJ2-7	NA	NA	CASRREIAYEQYF	TGTGCCAGCAGGCGGGAAATAGCCTACGAGCAGTACTTC
TRBV5-4	TRBJ2-5	NA	NA	CASSSKTVRSSETQYF	TGTGCCAGCAGCTCAAAGACAGTACGGTCTTCGGAGACCCAGTACTTC
TRBV2	TRBJ2-2	NA	TRBD2	CASSTQITGLAGGELFF	TGTGCCAGCAGTACCCAAATCACGGGACTAGCCGGCGGGGAGCTGTTTTTT
TRBV18	TRBJ2-2	NA	NA	CASSPQPIATATGELFF	TGTGCCAGCTCACCACAGCCGATCGCGACAGCTACCGGGGAGCTGTTTTTT
TRBV30	TRBJ2-2	NA	NA	CAWRLGISGELFF	TGTGCCTGGAGGCTTGGGATTTCCGGGGAGCTGTTTTTT
TRBV18	TRBJ1-1	NA	NA	CASSPMRELNTEAFF	TGTGCCAGCTCACCTATGAGAGAACTGAACACTGAAGCTTTCTTT
TRBV10-3	TRBJ2-7	NA	TRBD1	CAIRSGTDTTYEQYF	TGTGCCATCAGGAGTGGGACAGATACTACCTACGAGCAGTACTTC
TRBV7-2	TRBJ2-3	NA	TRBD2	CASKRAGGSTDTQYF	TGTGCCAGCAAGAGAGCGGGAGGGTCCACAGATACGCAGTATTTT
TRBV5-8	TRBJ2-7	NA	NA	CASSSGSRPYEQYF	TGTGCCAGCAGCTCGGGTAGCCGCCCCTACGAGCAGTACTTC
TRBV9	TRBJ2-5	few	NA	CASSVSAGPKPETQYF	TGTGCCAGCAGCGTTTCGGCAGGCCCAAAACCAGAGACCCAGTACTTC
TRBV2	TRBJ2-4	NA	NA	CASSPPLNLAKNIQYF	TGTGCCAGCAGTCCCCCCTTAAATCTAGCCAAAAACATTCAGTACTTC
TRBV6-5	TRBJ1-1	NA	NA	CASIRFEEHTEAFF	TGTGCCAGCATTAGATTTGAGGAACACACTGAAGCTTTCTTT
TRBV11-2	TRBJ2-7	NA	TRBD2	CASSTLSGRNTHEQYF	TGTGCCAGCAGCACACTTAGCGGGCGCAATACTCACGAGCAGTACTTC
TRBV7-6	TRBJ2-1	NA	TRBD2	CASSLGLAGNEQFF	TGTGCCAGCAGCTTAGGCTTAGCGGGTAATGAGCAGTTCTTC
TRBV4-2	TRBJ2-7	many	NA	CASTPPGRSSYEQYF	TGTGCCAGCACCCCACCCGGGAGAAGCTCCTACGAGCAGTACTTC
TRBV18	TRBJ1-1	NA	NA	CASSPPSKNEAFF	TGTGCCAGCTCACCACCGTCCAAAAATGAAGCTTTCTTT
TRBV27	TRBJ2-7	NA	NA	CASSGRDPPFYEQYF	TGTGCCAGCAGTGGCAGGGACCCTCCTTTTTACGAGCAGTACTTC
TRBV4-2	TRBJ2-3	NA	TRBD1	CASSQAGQGSTDTQYF	TGTGCCAGCAGCCAAGCGGGACAGGGGAGCACAGATACGCAGTATTTT
TRBV6-5	TRBJ2-2	NA	TRBD2	CASRTGTSFMGELFF	TGTGCCAGCAGGACCGGGACTAGTTTCATGGGGGAGCTGTTTTTT
TRBV15	TRBJ1-1	NA	NA	CATSRGEGLTEAFF	TGTGCCACCAGCAGGGGGGAAGGACTCACTGAAGCTTTCTTT
TRBV29-1	TRBJ2-2	NA	TRBD2	CSVQRDRPAGELFF	TGCAGCGTCCAGCGGGATCGGCCGGCCGGGGAGCTGTTTTTT
TRBV6-6	TRBJ2-7	NA	TRBD1	CASKAGTGNSYEQYF	TGTGCCAGCAAGGCCGGGACAGGGAACTCCTACGAGCAGTACTTC
TRBV30	TRBJ2-7	NA	NA	CAWSVLERDTYEQYF	TGTGCCTGGAGTGTACTGGAACGGGATACCTACGAGCAGTACTTC
TRBV18	TRBJ2-1	NA	TRBD1	CASSPRGTGSSNEQFF	TGTGCCAGCTCACCACGGGGGACAGGCTCTTCAAATGAGCAGTTCTTC
TRBV30	TRBJ2-3	NA	TRBD2	CAWSQGLAGAGDTQYF	TGTGCCTGGAGTCAGGGACTAGCGGGAGCGGGAGATACGCAGTATTTT
TRBV15	TRBJ2-1	many	NA	CATSRGRDLTYNEQFF	TGTGCCACCAGCAGAGGGAGGGACTTGACCTACAATGAGCAGTTCTTC
TRBV15	TRBJ2-7	NA	TRBD1	CATSSGTAYSSYEQYF	TGTGCCACCAGCAGTGGGACAGCTTATTCCTCCTACGAGCAGTACTTC
TRBV7-9	TRBJ2-2	many	NA	CASSLAAHNTGELFF	TGTGCCAGCAGCTTAGCCGCTCACAACACCGGGGAGCTGTTTTTT
TRBV11-2	TRBJ1-2	NA	NA	CASSLGTGGGADGYTF	TGTGCCAGCAGCTTAGGGACGGGAGGAGGTGCCGATGGCTACACCTTC
TRBV9	TRBJ1-2	few	TRBD1	CASSETGQGNYGYTF	TGTGCCAGCAGCGAAACGGGACAGGGAAACTATGGCTACACCTTC
TRBV28	TRBJ1-2	once	NA	CASYAKTAYGYTF	TGTGCCAGCTACGCTAAGACAGCTTATGGCTACACCTTC
TRBV18	TRBJ1-2	few	TRBD1	CASSPLGTGGAQVYGYTF	TGTGCCAGCTCACCACTAGGGACAGGGGGCGCCCAGGTCTATGGCTACACCTTC
TRBV30	TRBJ1-5	NA	NA	CAWQKDTNQPQHF	TGTGCCTGGCAAAAGGACACAAATCAGCCCCAGCATTTT
TRBV5-1	TRBJ2-2	once	TRBD1	CASSREGQYTGELFF	TGCGCCAGCAGCCGAGAGGGACAGTACACCGGGGAGCTGTTTTTT
TRBV28	TRBJ1-5	NA	NA	CASSLLQGNQPQHF	TGTGCCAGCAGTTTATTACAGGGTAATCAGCCCCAGCATTTT
TRBV2	TRBJ1-2	NA	NA	CASTVSDYGYTF	TGTGCCAGCACCGTTAGCGACTATGGCTACACCTTC
TRBV7-9	TRBJ2-7	NA	TRBD1	CASSQDQGAGTAYEQYF	TGTGCCAGCAGCCAAGATCAGGGGGCAGGGACAGCCTACGAGCAGTACTTC